The entry that follows covers one T cell receptor (beta chain) sequence. Measured with immunoSEQ multiplex PCR; TCRdb has only the in-frame clones, and not every one. The sample consists of a few hundred thousand clones, roughly 88% of them appearing once. This sample was included in a study of blood T cell repertoires in COVID-19. Recruitment covered roughly 24 US areas and drew participants whose ages spanned roughly 18 to 100 years. This TCR derives from a man younger than 35 who had recovered from COVID-19. Sequenced: PBMCs or T cells enriched from blood (not recorded which).

In DNA, the CDR3 is TGTGCCAGCAGCCAAGAACGGACAGTAGGAACTGAAGCTTTCTTT. Its translation: CASSQERTVGTEAFF. The gene calls are TRBV3-1 (or the pseudogene TRBV3-2) and TRBJ1-1, with D possibly matching TRBD1 (6 bases). The CDR3 sequence is 15 residues long. CDR1 and CDR2 from the germline V gene are LGHDT and YNNKEL (reference sequence). Trimming cost V 0 bases and J 5 bases, with 13 bases left between them.